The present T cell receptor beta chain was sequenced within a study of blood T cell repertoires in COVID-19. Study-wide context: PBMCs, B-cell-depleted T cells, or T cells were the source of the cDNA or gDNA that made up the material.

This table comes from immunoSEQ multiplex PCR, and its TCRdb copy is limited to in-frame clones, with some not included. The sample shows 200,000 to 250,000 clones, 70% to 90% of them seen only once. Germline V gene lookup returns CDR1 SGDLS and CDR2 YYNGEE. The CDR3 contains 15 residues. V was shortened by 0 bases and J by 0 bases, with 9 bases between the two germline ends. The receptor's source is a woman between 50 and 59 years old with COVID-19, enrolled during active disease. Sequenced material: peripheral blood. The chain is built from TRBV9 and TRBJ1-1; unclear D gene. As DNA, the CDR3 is TGTGCCAGCAGCGTAGGGGCCCTTGTGAACACTGAAGCTTTCTTT. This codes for CASSVGALVNTEAFF.